One sample yielded the 28 T cell receptor beta chains listed below, sequenced in a study of T-cell reconstitution after alpha-beta-depleted transplantation in children. This sample's TCRbeta library carried unique molecular identifier barcodes. TCRdb fed the PCR reads into MiXCR, producing one record per CDR3 protein. The sample lists about 340,000 distinct CDR3 sequences, around 15% seen once, with around 38% in the top ten. The specimen was PBMCs, mostly from graft donor cells, collected 360 days after TCRalphabeta/CD19-depleted stem cell transplant. The receptors were gathered from a male patient between 2 and 10 years old who had a stem cell transplant for acute lymphoblastic leukemia, so the T cells may come from the graft donor.

Concerning this clonotype: The junction shows a germline mismatch at one end, possibly a read error. The J gene is TRBJ2-1, the V gene TRBV6-1; the match to TRBD2 covers 10 bases. The germline CDR1 and CDR2 sequences are MNHNS and SASEGT. The CDR3 is made up of 15 amino acids. CDR3 loop: CASRGTSGVNNEQVF. Written as DNA, the CDR3 is TGTGCCAGCAGGGGAACTAGCGGGGTTAACAATGAGCAGGTCTTC.

This clonotype was recorded a few times. The CDR3 DNA follows: TGCGCCAGCAGCCAAGAACCCGGGACAGGGGAAAGCTCCTATAATTCACCCCTCCACTTT. It specifies CASSQEPGTGESSYNSPLHF. The V gene is TRBV4-3, the J gene TRBJ1-6; TRBD1 aligns across 10 bases. This CDR3 comprises 20 residues. Trimming cost V 0 bases and J 0 bases; bases outside gene matches: 8. The germline gives CDR1 LGHNA, CDR2 YSLEER.

V gene TRBV5-1 combines with J gene TRBJ1-3, with 7 nucleotides matching TRBD1. J lost 0 bases, V lost 6 bases, and 9 bases had no gene match. The CDR3 consists of 16 residues. Germline loops: CDR1 SGHRS, CDR2 YFSETQ. The CDR3 DNA reads TGCGCCAGCACCGAACAGGGGCTTGTCTCTGGAAACACCATATATTTT. Its translation: CASTEQGLVSGNTIYF.

V is TRBV20-1 and J is TRBJ2-3, with no clear D. Trimming removed 0 bases at V and 5 bases at J, with 9 bases between. CDR1 DFQATT and CDR2 SNEGSKA come from the germline V gene (reference sequence). This CDR3 region has 13 residues. The CDR3 loop is CSAREDVLDTQYF. Written as DNA, the CDR3 is TGCAGTGCTAGAGAAGACGTTTTAGATACGCAGTATTTT.

The CDR3 sequence: CASSYLTRFEGSPPDTQYF. The CDR3 region has the DNA TGTGCCAGCAGTTACCTTACTCGTTTTGAGGGGTCCCCGCCAGATACGCAGTATTTT. The chain links TRBV6-2 or TRBV6-3 to TRBJ2-3; D tentatively reads TRBD1 or TRBD2 (5 bases each). V lost 2 bases to trimming and J lost 4 bases, with 25 bases between them. The germline V gene has CDR1 MNHEY and CDR2 SVGEGT. The CDR3 spans 19 residues.

This clonotype was counted a few times. V usage is TRBV5-1 and J usage is TRBJ2-7, with D possibly being TRBD1 (5 bases). With 0 bases removed from V and 0 bases from J, the gap between germline ends came to 13 bases. Germline CDR1 is SGHRS and CDR2 is YFSETQ. The CDR3 spans 16 residues. The CDR3 DNA is TGCGCCAGCAGCTTGGCCCAGGGAAGGAGCTCCTACGAGCAGTACTTC. Amino acid sequence: CASSLAQGRSSYEQYF.

The chain combines TRBV28 with TRBJ2-7; D not certain. The ends were cut back, 5 bases at V and 0 bases at J, with 11 bases in the middle. CDR1 and CDR2 (germline): MDHEN, SYDVKM. The CDR3 runs 14 residues. CDR3 loop: CASSKGPFSYEQYF. The CDR3 coding sequence is TGTGCCAGCAGTAAGGGCCCCTTCTCCTACGAGCAGTACTTC.

This chain joins TRBV7-2 and TRBJ2-5, with 11 bases matching TRBD2. Germline V lookup: CDR1 SGHTA, CDR2 FQGNSA. V lost 5 bases to trimming and J lost 2 bases; unmatched junction nucleotides: 7. This CDR3 comprises 16 residues. CDR3 sequence: CASSPGLAGLQETQYF. The DNA for the CDR3 is TGTGCCAGCAGCCCCGGACTAGCGGGCCTTCAAGAGACCCAGTACTTC.

There are a few counts of this clonotype. V is TRBV3-1 and J is TRBJ2-3, with 13 bases lining up with TRBD2. The CDR3 is 20 amino acids. The germline CDR1 and CDR2 sequences are LGHDT and YNNKEL (reference sequence). The J segment lost 1 base and the V segment lost 0 bases, leaving 10 bases of the junction unmatched. The CDR3 here is CASSQEELAGGPEGTDTQYF. In nucleotides, the CDR3 is TGTGCCAGCAGCCAAGAGGAACTAGCGGGAGGGCCCGAGGGCACAGATACGCAGTATTTT.

This clonotype has only one observation. Since no conserved phenylalanine or tryptophan closes the CDR3, a read error is the likely cause. The chain employs TRBV9 and TRBJ1-2; unclear D gene. The CDR3 loop spans 13 amino acids. V gave up 0 bases and J gave up 4 bases, with 7 bases separating them. CDR1 and CDR2 (germline): SGDLS, YYNGEE. CDR3 DNA sequence: TGTGCCAGCAGCGTAGACGGAGCCTATGGCTACACCTGC. This gives the protein CASSVDGAYGYTC.

This clonotype was detected many times. V is TRBV20-1 and J is TRBJ2-7, with D possibly TRBD2 on 6 matching bases. There are 14 residues in the CDR3. The germline CDR1 and CDR2 sequences are DFQATT and SNEGSKA (reference sequence). Trimming left V 6 bases short and J 0 bases short, with 15 bases between. The CDR3 loop reads CSARPSAISYEQYF. The CDR3 coding sequence is TGCAGTGCCAGACCTAGCGCAATCTCCTACGAGCAGTACTTC.

The sample holds many counts of this clonotype. The gene calls are TRBV4-3 and TRBJ1-1; possibly TRBD1 for D (5 bases). Germline lookup yields CDR1 LGHNA and CDR2 YSLEER. Trimming cost V 1 base and J 6 bases, with 12 bases left between them. The CDR3 runs 14 residues. The CDR3 DNA reads TGCGCCAGCAGCCAAGGGAGAGGGGCGGCTGAAGCTTTCTTT. Its translation is CASSQGRGAAEAFF.

This clonotype was observed a handful of times. The V and J genes are TRBV10-2 and TRBJ2-7, with 9 bases aligning to TRBD1. Looked up from germline, CDR1 is WSHSY and CDR2 is SAAADI. Trimming removed 3 bases from V and 2 bases from J; junction bases left unmatched: 8. The CDR3 is made up of 16 amino acids. As DNA, the CDR3 is TGCGCCAGCAGTGACCTCCGGGACAGGGCTACCTACGAGCAGTACTTC. Translating gives CASSDLRDRATYEQYF.

The table lists this clonotype with a few counts. The rearrangement links TRBV3-1 to TRBJ1-1; D is perhaps TRBD1 (5 bases). Deletions cut 0 bases from V and 4 bases from J, with 9 bases between. The CDR3 runs to 14 residues. Germline V gene sequence: CDR1 LGHDT, CDR2 YNNKEL (reference sequence). The CDR3 reads CASSQEGVPTEAFF. DNA for the CDR3: TGTGCCAGCAGCCAAGAAGGGGTCCCCACTGAAGCTTTCTTT.

The table lists this clonotype with a few counts. The chain couples TRBV4-3 to TRBJ1-6; D uncertain. Trimming shortened V by 3 bases and J by 9 bases, and 18 bases separated the two germline ends. Per the germline V gene, CDR1 is LGHNA and CDR2 is YSLEER. This CDR3 is 16 amino acids long. The CDR3 sequence is CASSHKPGLTGSPLHF. Written as DNA, the CDR3 is TGCGCCAGCAGCCACAAACCCGGACTCACGGGTTCACCCCTCCACTTT.

This clonotype has only a few counts. The CDR3 spells CASGILAGIDEQYF. In nucleotides, the CDR3 is TGTGCCAGCGGTATACTAGCGGGAATCGACGAGCAGTACTTC. The rearrangement joins TRBV5-6 to TRBJ2-7; 10 nucleotides align to TRBD2. CDR3 length: 14 amino acids. The germline CDR1 and CDR2 sequences are SGHDT and YYEEEE. V shed 7 bases and J 5 bases; nucleotides not matched to a gene: 9. The whole variable domain, remainder taken from reference TRBV5-6 and TRBJ2-7, is DAGVTQSPTHLIKTRGQQVTLRCSPKSGHDTVSWYQQALGQGPQFIFQYYEEEERQRGNFPDRFSGHQFPNYSSELNVNALLLGDSALYLCASGILAGIDEQYFGPGTRLTVT.

The rearrangement uses TRBV25-1 and TRBJ2-3; the match to TRBD2 covers 10 bases. This CDR3 has 16 amino acids. Per germline, CDR1 MGHDK and CDR2 SYGVNS. The ends lost 3 bases at V and 2 bases at J; junction bases unmatched: 5. The CDR3 sequence is CASSDQSGRATDTQYF. The CDR3 DNA reads as TGTGCCAGCAGTGACCAGAGCGGGAGGGCCACAGATACGCAGTATTTT.

Details on this clonotype: Likely a read error: the CDR3 ends without its conserved phenylalanine or tryptophan. No DNA is shown, since the ends of the CDR3 on it are uncertain; the CDR3 is the one TCRdb lists. V is TRBV5-1 and J is TRBJ2-7. From its first to its last residue, the CDR3 has 8 amino acids. Looked up from germline, CDR1 is SGHRS and CDR2 is YFSETQ. Here the CDR3 reads CASSSSTK.

The genes are TRBV27 and TRBJ2-3, with a weak D call TRBD2 (6 bases). This CDR3 region has 16 residues. V lost 9 bases and J lost 2, with 21 bases in between. The germline gives CDR1 MNHEY, CDR2 SMNVEV (reference sequence). CDR3 sequence: CASSGYPPRATDTQYF. As DNA, the CDR3 is TGTGCCAGTAGCGGATATCCCCCGAGGGCCACAGATACGCAGTATTTT.

J is TRBJ2-1 and V is TRBV7-2; 12 bases map to TRBD2. The V gene end was trimmed by 2 bases and the J gene end by 4 bases; junction bases not matched to a gene: 6. This CDR3 region has 17 residues. Germline V gives CDR1 SGHTA, CDR2 FQGNSA. The DNA for the CDR3 is TGTGCCAGCAGCTTAAGGGCTAGCGGGAGGGGTTACAATGAGCAGTTCTTC. As protein: CASSLRASGRGYNEQFF.

There are many counts of this clonotype. This chain links TRBV7-2 with TRBJ2-5; 13 nucleotides agree with TRBD2. This CDR3 has 18 residues. The V and J ends lost 3 bases and 1 base, in that order; junction bases with no gene match: 8. The germline V gene has CDR1 SGHTA and CDR2 FQGNSA. CDR3 DNA sequence: TGTGCCAGCAGCTTTCGCCCGACTAGCGGGAGGCCCCAAGAGACCCAGTACTTC. Translation: CASSFRPTSGRPQETQYF. The whole variable domain, filled in from reference TRBV7-2 and TRBJ2-5, reads GAGVSQSPSNKVTEKGKDVELRCDPISGHTALYWYRQSLGQGLEFLIYFQGNSAPDKSGLPSDRFSAERTGGSVSTLTIQRTQQEDSAVYLCASSFRPTSGRPQETQYFGPGTRLLVL.

The chain combines TRBV5-1 with TRBJ1-5; 7 positions match TRBD1. CDR1 is SGHRS, CDR2 YFSETQ, per germline. With V trimmed by 4 bases and J by 0 bases, 4 bases remained unmatched. This CDR3 is built from 15 residues. This chain's CDR3 is CASSPGDSSNQPQHF. CDR3 nucleotides: TGCGCCAGCAGCCCGGGGGACAGTAGCAATCAGCCCCAGCATTTT.

This clonotype was observed a few times. The chain couples TRBV5-1 to TRBJ2-1; 9 bases match TRBD1. Germline CDR1 and CDR2: SGHRS and YFSETQ. CDR3 size: 15 residues. V lost 0 bases, J lost 7 bases, and 5 bases stayed unmatched. The CDR3 sequence: CASSLGDRVVNEQFF. The CDR3 nucleotides read TGCGCCAGCAGCTTGGGGGACAGGGTTGTGAATGAGCAGTTCTTC.

This clonotype was counted ten times or more. The chain joins TRBV24-1 to TRBJ2-3; a possible D gene is TRBD2 (5 bases). CDR3 length: 14 amino acids. The V end lost 0 bases, the J end lost 5 bases, and 8 bases lay between the germline ends. The germline V gene has CDR1 KGHDR and CDR2 SFDVKD. The CDR3 here is CATSDLVGGDTQYF. CDR3 in DNA: TGTGCCACCAGTGATTTGGTAGGAGGAGATACGCAGTATTTT.

The gene calls are TRBV6-1 and TRBJ2-2, with D perhaps TRBD1 (7 bases). Germline CDR1 MNHNS, CDR2 SASEGT. The CDR3 contains 16 residues. V was pared by 6 bases and J by 1 base, with 15 bases between. The CDR3 is CASSRRGQGNTGELFF. CDR3 sequence (DNA): TGTGCCAGCAGCAGGAGGGGGCAGGGGAACACCGGGGAGCTGTTTTTT.

This clonotype came up many times. The genes are TRBV29-1 and TRBJ2-1; weak D call: TRBD1 (6 bases). The CDR3 loop spans 16 amino acids. V was clipped by 4 bases and J by 4 bases, with 20 bases between them. In germline, CDR1 is SQVTM, CDR2 ANQGSEA. The CDR3 reads CSVGAGQGFGYNEQFF. Written as DNA, the CDR3 is TGCAGCGTTGGGGCAGGGCAGGGGTTCGGTTACAATGAGCAGTTCTTC.

This clonotype was counted only a few times. This chain uses TRBV5-1 with TRBJ2-5, with 11 positions matching TRBD1. With 4 bases clipped from V and 4 bases from J, the junction kept 3 bases outside the gene matches. The CDR3 totals 14 residues. Looked up from germline, CDR1 is SGHRS and CDR2 is YFSETQ. The CDR3 DNA reads TGCGCCAGCAGCCCGGGACAGGGGGGAGAGACCCAGTACTTC. Translating it yields CASSPGQGGETQYF.

This clonotype was seen repeatedly, ten times or more. This sequence joins TRBV12-3 or TRBV12-4 and TRBJ2-2; TRBD2 aligns across 8 bases. J lost 6 bases, V lost 3 bases, and 0 bases had no gene match. The CDR3 consists of 13 residues. DNA of the CDR3: TGTGCCAGCAGTTTCGGGGGGGCCGGGGAGCTGTTTTTT. Its translation is CASSFGGAGELFF.